Listed below are T cell receptor beta chains from one sample, sequenced in a study of blood T cell repertoires in COVID-19. TCRdb keeps only in-frame clones here, not all; method: immunoSEQ multiplex PCR. Of about 160,000 clones in the sample, 85% to 95% were seen once. Sequences were obtained from peripheral blood. All receptors derive from a woman in her forties or fifties with acute or convalescent COVID-19. The CDR3 runs from the conserved cysteine through the conserved F or W. A D gene is named only where the DNA matches it firmly. Rows give clone size only sometimes, using once, few, many, or a class for an expanded clone.

j_call clone_size v_call d_call cdr3_aa cdr3_nt
TRBJ1-6 NA TRBV18 TRBD1 CASSLRQGANNSPLHF TGTGCCAGCTCACTTAGACAGGGAGCAAATAATTCACCCCTCCACTTT
TRBJ1-4 NA TRBV6-5 NA CASSQGGATEKLFF TGTGCCAGCAGTCAGGGCGGGGCCACTGAAAAACTGTTTTTT
TRBJ1-5 NA TRBV6-5 TRBD1 CASSHGQGAGQPQHF TGTGCCAGCAGTCATGGACAGGGGGCAGGTCAGCCCCAGCATTTT
TRBJ1-2 few TRBV21-1 NA CASSKRWEASQGNYGYTF TGTGCCAGCAGCAAAAGGTGGGAGGCCTCACAAGGTAACTATGGCTACACCTTC
TRBJ1-3 few TRBV28 NA CASSLGGVAGNTIYF TGTGCCAGCAGTTTAGGGGGGGTCGCCGGAAACACCATATATTTT
TRBJ1-2 NA TRBV19 TRBD1 CASSIDAGTGAGYGYTF TGTGCCAGTAGTATAGACGCGGGGACAGGGGCCGGGTATGGCTACACCTTC
TRBJ1-2 NA TRBV28 NA CASCGWGVGYTF TGTGCCAGCTGCGGGTGGGGGGTAGGCTACACCTTC
TRBJ1-1 NA TRBV19 NA CASSAILEGAQDTEAFF TGTGCCAGTAGCGCCATTCTCGAAGGGGCGCAGGACACTGAAGCTTTCTTT
TRBJ1-3 NA TRBV28 NA CASNIGRGNTIYF TGTGCCAGCAATATAGGCAGGGGAAACACCATATATTTT
TRBJ1-5 NA TRBV19 TRBD1 CASSRDRNQPQHF TGTGCCAGTAGTAGGGACAGGAATCAGCCCCAGCATTTT
TRBJ2-5 NA TRBV5-6 NA CASSFRETQYF TGTGCCAGCAGCTTCCGAGAGACCCAGTACTTC
TRBJ2-1 NA TRBV28 TRBD2 CASSPSQGLAAYNEQFF TGTGCCAGCAGCCCCAGTCAAGGACTAGCGGCCTACAATGAGCAGTTCTTC
TRBJ2-3 NA TRBV27 NA CASSSLMTGRRDTQYF TGTGCCAGCAGTTCGCTGATGACAGGTCGAAGAGATACGCAGTATTTT
TRBJ2-7 NA TRBV27 TRBD2 CASSLRLAGLYEQYF TGTGCCAGCAGTTTAAGACTAGCGGGACTTTACGAGCAGTACTTC
TRBJ1-1 few TRBV4-1 NA CASSQGLQVLNTEAFF TGCGCCAGCAGCCAAGGTTTACAGGTTTTGAACACTGAAGCTTTCTTT
TRBJ2-5 NA TRBV5-6 TRBD1 CASSPDRRETQYF TGTGCCAGCAGCCCGGACAGGCGGGAGACCCAGTACTTC
TRBJ1-2 NA TRBV7-9 NA CASSSGVANYGYTF TGTGCCAGCAGCTCAGGCGTAGCTAACTATGGCTACACCTTC
TRBJ1-2 NA TRBV20-1 NA CSARGGGGYTF TGCAGTGCTAGAGGGGGGGGTGGCTACACCTTC
TRBJ1-1 NA TRBV4-2 NA CASSQVDRGGTEAFF TGTGCCAGCAGCCAAGTAGATCGAGGGGGCACTGAAGCTTTCTTT
TRBJ1-2 NA TRBV28 NA CASETGGYYGYTF TGTGCCAGCGAGACAGGCGGATACTATGGCTACACCTTC
TRBJ2-2 NA TRBV28 TRBD1 CASITGGPGELFF TGTGCCAGCATTACAGGGGGTCCCGGGGAGCTGTTTTTT
TRBJ2-7 NA TRBV7-9 TRBD2 CASSQFKREAYEQYF TGTGCCAGCAGCCAATTCAAGCGGGAGGCCTACGAGCAGTACTTC
TRBJ1-2 once TRBV19 NA CASSMRRSYGYTF TGTGCCAGTAGTATGAGGCGGAGTTATGGCTACACCTTC
TRBJ2-3 NA TRBV15 NA CATSREQGFADTQYF TGTGCCACCAGCAGAGAACAGGGATTCGCAGATACGCAGTATTTT
TRBJ2-1 NA TRBV5-1 NA CASSPRHPALNEQFF TGCGCCAGCAGCCCAAGACATCCGGCCCTCAATGAGCAGTTCTTC
TRBJ1-2 NA TRBV18 TRBD1 CASLPTGEDGYTF TGTGCCAGCTTACCGACAGGGGAGGATGGCTACACCTTC